The 26 T cell receptor beta chains below all came from one sample that was sequenced in a study of cytomegalovirus exposure and HLA in healthy donors. 13 Jbeta primers and 60 Vbeta primers were used for the PCR. Measured with immunoSEQ multiplex PCR; TCRdb has only the in-frame clones, and not every one. Among roughly 200,000 clones, roughly 79% were seen once, and the ten largest hold roughly 2%. Source material: PBMCs. Receptor source: a young man in good health and CMV-seronegative.

This clone turned up a few times. The chain employs TRBV28 and TRBJ1-1; 9 bases are a match to TRBD1. The CDR3 is made up of 13 amino acids. V shed 10 bases, J shed 1 base, and the junction held 4 bases outside the gene matches. Per germline, CDR1 MDHEN and CDR2 SYDVKM. The CDR3: CANQQGANTEAFF. The CDR3 coding sequence is TGTGCCAACCAACAGGGGGCGAACACTGAAGCTTTCTTT. The whole variable domain, remainder taken from reference TRBV28 and TRBJ1-1, is DVKVTQSSRYLVKRTGEKVFLECVQDMDHENMFWYRQDPGLGLRLIYFSYDVKMKEKGDIPEGYSVSREKKERFSLILESASTNQTSMYLCANQQGANTEAFFGQGTRLTVV.

The V gene is TRBV29-1, the J gene TRBJ2-4; a possible D gene is TRBD2 (6 bases). This CDR3 region has 13 residues. The V end lost 4 bases, the J end lost 6 bases, and 13 bases lay between the germline ends. Germline V gives CDR1 SQVTM, CDR2 ANQGSEA. The CDR3, as DNA: TGCAGCGTTGTTCCGGGAGCCGGAAACATTCAGTACTTC. Its protein is CSVVPGAGNIQYF.

The V gene is TRBV7-6, the J gene TRBJ2-7; 9 nucleotides match TRBD2. Per germline, CDR1 SGHVS and CDR2 FNYEAQ. Trimming at V came to 0 bases and at J to 0 bases, leaving 9 bases not matched to a gene. This CDR3 comprises 18 residues. CDR3 bases: TGTGCCAGCAGCTTAGCTAGCATGGCTAGCGGGATCTCCTACGAGCAGTACTTC. Translation gives CASSLASMASGISYEQYF.

This chain links TRBV28 with TRBJ2-7; tentative D call: TRBD2 (6 bases). The germline V and J ends were trimmed by 6 bases and 6 bases, with 18 bases remaining between them. Germline assignment: CDR1 MDHEN and CDR2 SYDVKM. The length of the CDR3 is 14 residues. CDR3 loop: CASRVTRRGGEQYF. The DNA for the CDR3 is TGTGCCAGCAGGGTAACCCGCCGGGGAGGCGAGCAGTACTTC.

The chain links TRBV9 to TRBJ2-3; 7 nucleotides line up with TRBD2. Germline CDR1 is SGDLS and CDR2 is YYNGEE. The J segment lost 2 bases and the V segment lost 0 bases, leaving 6 bases of the junction unmatched. CDR3 length equals 16 residues. The DNA for the CDR3 is TGTGCCAGCAGCGTAGAGGGGCGGGACTACACAGATACGCAGTATTTT. Translation gives CASSVEGRDYTDTQYF.

The chain employs TRBV6-1 and TRBJ2-1; 10 nucleotides agree with TRBD2. V lost 6 bases and J lost 9; bases outside the gene matches: 8. The CDR3 is made up of 14 amino acids. The V gene's germline CDR1 is MNHNS and CDR2 SASEGT. The CDR3 DNA reads TGTGCCAGCAGAGGGACTAGCGAGGTCAGTGAGCAGTTCTTC. Encoded protein: CASRGTSEVSEQFF.

As for this clone: The sample carries other DNA sequences with the same CDR3. The J gene is TRBJ2-3, the V gene TRBV29-1; 10 bases fit TRBD2. CDR1 SQVTM and CDR2 ANQGSEA come from the germline V gene. This CDR3 is built from 14 residues. Trimming at V came to 6 bases and at J to 0 bases, leaving 3 bases not matched to a gene. For the CDR3, the DNA is TGCAGCGTAAGACTAGCGGGCAGCACAGATACGCAGTATTTT. Its translation: CSVRLAGSTDTQYF.

The chain couples TRBV27 to TRBJ2-4; D is undetermined. The CDR3 consists of 15 residues. Germline CDR1 is MNHEY and CDR2 is SMNVEV (reference sequence). V shed 3 bases and J shed 6 bases, with 15 bases lying between them. CDR3 sequence (DNA): TGTGCCAGCAGTTTGGAGCCTTCCGGTGGAAACATTCAGTACTTC. Protein product: CASSLEPSGGNIQYF.

The genes are TRBV7-9 and TRBJ2-1, with D perhaps TRBD2 (5 bases). This CDR3 contains 12 residues. The V end was cut by 7 bases, the J end by 8 bases, with 12 bases between. Per the germline V gene, CDR1 is SEHNR and CDR2 is FQNEAQ (reference sequence). CDR3 DNA: TGTGCCAGCATCAAGGGAGCATATGAGCAGTTCTTC. This encodes CASIKGAYEQFF.

V is TRBV4-1 and J is TRBJ2-1; the match to TRBD2 covers 9 bases. This CDR3 region has 15 residues. V lost 1 base to trimming and J lost 6 bases; unmatched junction nucleotides: 4. The germline gives CDR1 MGHRA, CDR2 YSYEKL. Here the CDR3 DNA reads TGCGCCAGCAGCCAAGTACTAGCGGGCGCCAATGAGCAGTTCTTC. It encodes CASSQVLAGANEQFF.

This clone was detected a few times. The chain couples TRBV4-1 to TRBJ1-5, with 7 bases lining up with TRBD1. CDR1 is MGHRA and CDR2 is YSYEKL in the germline V gene. Trimming at V came to 1 base and at J to 4 bases, leaving 7 bases not matched to a gene. The CDR3 consists of 16 residues. The CDR3 is CASSQASGGGNQPQHF. CDR3 DNA: TGCGCCAGCAGCCAAGCGTCAGGGGGAGGAAATCAGCCCCAGCATTTT.

The rearrangement links TRBV4-1 to TRBJ2-3; no definite D call. The V and J ends lost 4 bases and 3 bases respectively, with 11 bases between them. The CDR3 extends over 14 amino acids. The germline gives CDR1 MGHRA, CDR2 YSYEKL. The CDR3 sequence: CASSPSPGTDTQYF. In nucleotides, the CDR3 is TGCGCCAGCAGCCCGTCCCCAGGTACAGATACGCAGTATTTT.

This rearrangement joins TRBV28 to TRBJ2-2; a weak D match, TRBD1 (6 bases). The length of the CDR3 is 16 residues. V was pared by 3 bases and J by 5 bases, with 16 bases between. CDR1 is MDHEN and CDR2 is SYDVKM in the germline V gene. The CDR3 DNA reads TGTGCCAGCAGTTTTACTCCAGGGGCGGGTACCGGGGAGCTGTTTTTT. Amino acid sequence: CASSFTPGAGTGELFF. Filled out from reference TRBV28 and TRBJ2-2, the complete variable domain reads DVKVTQSSRYLVKRTGEKVFLECVQDMDHENMFWYRQDPGLGLRLIYFSYDVKMKEKGDIPEGYSVSREKKERFSLILESASTNQTSMYLCASSFTPGAGTGELFFGEGSRLTVL.

The table lists this clone with a few counts. The chain links TRBV6-5 to TRBJ1-1; 8 bases line up with TRBD1. This CDR3 has 15 residues. Germline V gives CDR1 MNHEY, CDR2 SVGAGI. V was pared by 2 bases and J by 4 bases, with 6 bases of the junction left unmatched. The DNA of the CDR3 is TGTGCCAGCAGTTACGGCTACAGGGGGGCCACTGAAGCTTTCTTT. Its translation: CASSYGYRGATEAFF.

The table lists this clone with a few counts. The chain employs TRBV13 and TRBJ2-6, with D possibly TRBD1 on 6 matching bases. The germline V and J ends were trimmed by 3 bases and 1 base, with 7 bases remaining between them. From germline, CDR1 is PRHDT and CDR2 FYEKMQ (reference sequence). The CDR3 has 15 amino acids. The CDR3 sequence is CASSFRGSGANVLTF. CDR3 DNA: TGTGCCAGCAGCTTCAGGGGTTCTGGGGCCAACGTCCTGACTTTC.

The rearrangement uses TRBV29-1 and TRBJ1-2, with D uncertain. The CDR3 is made up of 12 amino acids. Per the germline V gene, CDR1 is SQVTM and CDR2 is ANQGSEA. Trimming took 7 bases from V and 0 from J, leaving 9 bases between them. CDR3 coding DNA: TGCAGCGGAACCGGGGCTAACTATGGCTACACCTTC. This gives the protein CSGTGANYGYTF.

The chain joins TRBV27 to TRBJ2-7; weak D call: TRBD1 (5 bases). The germline V gene encodes CDR1 MNHEY and CDR2 SMNVEV (reference sequence). V lost 6 bases, J lost 3 bases, and 12 bases lay in between. There are 13 residues in the CDR3. The CDR3 nucleotides read TGTGCCAGCAGCCAGGGTCTTCACTACGAGCAGTACTTC. Protein sequence: CASSQGLHYEQYF.

This chain joins TRBV14 and TRBJ2-5; 9 bases are shared with TRBD2. Germline CDR1 SGHDN, CDR2 FVKESK. V lost 1 base and J lost 5; bases outside the gene matches: 11. The CDR3 sequence is 17 residues long. The CDR3 region has the DNA TGTGCCAGCAGCCAAGTCCGCGGGACTAGCAGGAGGGAGACCCAGTACTTC. It codes for CASSQVRGTSRRETQYF.

This chain links TRBV28 with TRBJ2-7; the D gene is possibly TRBD2 (5 bases). The CDR3 has 14 amino acids. The V and J ends lost 8 bases and 2 bases respectively, with 16 bases between them. CDR1 MDHEN and CDR2 SYDVKM come from the germline V gene. In nucleotides, the CDR3 is TGTGCCAGCCACCCGTGGGTAGCGCCCTACGAGCAGTACTTC. Protein product: CASHPWVAPYEQYF.

The chain employs TRBV4-2 and TRBJ2-1, with D hard to call. The CDR3 has 16 residues. Germline-derived CDR1 and CDR2 are LGHNA and YNFKEQ. V shed 2 bases and J shed 0 bases, with 11 bases lying between them. In DNA, the CDR3 is TGTGCCAGCAGCCAAACCTCACTCGGCTCCTACAATGAGCAGTTCTTC. Translated: CASSQTSLGSYNEQFF.

This chain links TRBV9 with TRBJ2-1; 13 bases map to TRBD2. The CDR3 totals 17 residues. V was clipped by 4 bases and J by 12 bases; unmatched bases: 16. Per germline, CDR1 SGDLS and CDR2 YYNGEE. CDR3 in DNA: TGTGCCAGCAGCTTCGGGACTAGCGGGGAAGGAAGGAGGCGGCAGTTCTTC. This codes for CASSFGTSGEGRRRQFF. The full variable domain, rest sourced from reference TRBV9 and TRBJ2-1, is DSGVTQTPKHLITATGQRVTLRCSPRSGDLSVYWYQQSLDQGLQFLIQYYNGEERAKGNILERFSAQQFPDLHSELNLSSLELGDSALYFCASSFGTSGEGRRRQFFGPGTRLTVL.

The chain uses TRBV5-1 and TRBJ1-1; 7 positions match TRBD1. This CDR3 is 14 amino acids long. Per the germline V gene, CDR1 is SGHRS and CDR2 is YFSETQ. J lost 4 bases, V lost 6 bases, and 9 bases had no gene match. CDR3 sequence reads: CASTLQGLSTEAFF. Written as DNA, the CDR3 is TGCGCCAGCACCTTACAGGGGTTAAGCACTGAAGCTTTCTTT.

A single count supports this clone. The J gene is TRBJ1-5, the V gene TRBV10-3; 11 nucleotides match TRBD1. This CDR3 is built from 14 residues. Germline loops: CDR1 ENHRY, CDR2 SYGVKD. Trimming took 9 bases from V and 3 from J; bases not matched to a gene: 4. This chain's CDR3 is CAIGTGGHNQPQHF. CDR3 nucleotides: TGTGCCATTGGGACAGGGGGGCACAATCAGCCCCAGCATTTT.

This rearrangement joins TRBV7-2 to TRBJ1-2; possible D gene TRBD1, 5 bases. There are 13 residues in the CDR3. V lost 0 bases to trimming and J lost 3 bases, with 5 bases between them. Germline lookup yields CDR1 SGHTA and CDR2 FQGNSA. The CDR3 spells CASSLAGDYGYTF. The CDR3 DNA reads TGTGCCAGCAGCTTAGCAGGGGACTATGGCTACACCTTC.

The rearrangement joins TRBV7-6 to TRBJ1-3; D is undetermined. The germline V gene has CDR1 SGHVS and CDR2 FNYEAQ. This CDR3 spans 12 amino acids. V lost 5 bases, J lost 4 bases, and 6 bases lay in between. CDR3 coding DNA: TGTGCCAGCAGCCCGGAGGGAAACACCATATATTTT. Protein product: CASSPEGNTIYF.

The chain recombines TRBV29-1 with TRBJ2-7; possible D gene TRBD1, 6 bases. This CDR3 region has 12 residues. Germline CDR1 is SQVTM and CDR2 is ANQGSEA. V shed 6 bases and J shed 2 bases, with 11 bases lying between them. This CDR3 is CSVPGQPYEQYF. For the CDR3, the DNA is TGCAGCGTACCCGGACAGCCCTACGAGCAGTACTTC.